The entry that follows covers one TCR beta chain sequence. The record originates from a study of T cells in Graves' hyperthyroidism and ophthalmopathy. Amplified TCR beta CDR3 regions derived from RNA transcripts. In the first-round RT-PCR of the TCR CDR3, the HTBI primer set was used. TCRdb processed the multiplex PCR reads anew with MiXCR; each CDR3 protein has one entry. The table lists 550,000 to 850,000 distinct CDR3 sequences, 18% of them singletons, with 15% to 20% in the top ten. Diagnosis relied on clinical symptoms, serum thyroxine and TRAb, thyroid ultrasound and orbital computed tomography. The CDR3 is made up of 16 amino acids. Losses at the gene ends were 1 base for V and 3 bases for J; bases not matched to a gene: 7. The germline gives CDR1 SGHKS, CDR2 YYEKEE (reference sequence).

The chain uses TRBV5-5 and TRBJ2-1, with TRBD2 matching 7 bases. Specimen: blood. The TCR was taken from a woman aged 50 to 60 with Graves' hyperthyroidism that later progressed to Graves' ophthalmopathy. For the CDR3, the DNA is TGTGCCAGCAGCTTGTCCCCTAGCGGACTCTACAATGAGCAGTTCTTC. Its translation is CASSLSPSGLYNEQFF.